These T cell receptor beta chains were read from a single sample in a study of T-cell reconstitution after alpha-beta-depleted transplantation in children. TCRdb analysed the PCR reads with MiXCR anew, one entry per CDR3 protein. The sample carries under 300,000 distinct CDR3 sequences, about 9.9% recorded once. This sample comprised peripheral blood, obtained 180 days after TCRalphabeta/CD19-depleted stem cell transplant. All receptors derive from a male patient between 2 and 9 years old who had a stem cell transplant for chronic granulomatous disease, so the T cells may come from the graft donor. Each CDR3 is given with its conserved first and last residue. Fields, in order: clone size, D gene, J gene, V gene, CDR3 DNA, CDR3 protein. A D gene is named only where the DNA matches it firmly. For some rows the clone size is stated as once, few or many, or as a class when expanded; others skip it.

many | NA | TRBJ1-2 | TRBV5-1 | TGCGCCAGCAGCAACGACAGACCTGGGTACACCTTC | CASSNDRPGYTF
once | NA | TRBJ2-7 | TRBV20-1 | TGCTGTGCTCGGTCCACCCGGGAAAAAATGGGCTACGAGCAGTACTTC | CCARSTREKMGYEQYF
many | TRBD2 | TRBJ2-7 | TRBV7-3 | TGTGCCAGCAGCTTAACCAGGCTAGCGGGAAGAAACTACGAGCAGTACTTC | CASSLTRLAGRNYEQYF
few | TRBD2 | TRBJ2-7 | TRBV14 | TGTGCCAGCAGCCAATTATTTAAGCGGGAGTCCACCTACGAGCAGTACTTC | CASSQLFKRESTYEQYF
many | NA | TRBJ2-2 | TRBV6-2/TRBV6-3 | TGTGCCAGTTCGGACAGAAGAGCCACCGGGGAGCTGTTTTTT | CASSDRRATGELFF
many | TRBD2 | TRBJ2-7 | TRBV7-2 | TGTGCCAGCAGCTACCTAGCGGGGGGTCACGAGCAGTACTTC | CASSYLAGGHEQYF
many | TRBD1 | TRBJ1-5 | TRBV19 | TGTGCCAGTAGCCGACAGGGCCATAATCAGCCCCAGCATTTT | CASSRQGHNQPQHF
many | TRBD1 | TRBJ2-7 | TRBV12-3/TRBV12-4 | TGTGCCAGCAGTAGGGACAGGGGACACGAGCAGTACTTC | CASSRDRGHEQYF
NA | NA | TRBJ2-7 | TRBV23-1 | TGCGCCAGCAGTCAATTGCTAGGACTGGACGACGAGCAGTACTTC | CASSQLLGLDDEQYF
many | NA | TRBJ1-3 | TRBV7-2 | TGTGCCAGCAGCTCCAGGCAGGGAAACACCATATATTTT | CASSSRQGNTIYF
many | NA | TRBJ2-6 | TRBV18 | TGTGCCAGCTCACCACTCGGGGGCCCGCGACCTGGGGCCAACGTCCTGACTTTC | CASSPLGGPRPGANVLTF
many | NA | TRBJ2-1 | TRBV10-3 | TGTGCCATCCGCGGGGACAATGAGCAGTTCTTC | CAIRGDNEQFF
NA | TRBD2 | TRBJ2-3 | TRBV7-8 | TGTGCCAGCAGCGCCCCGGGACTAGCGGGAGTGATACCGCGCACAGATACGCAGTATTTT | CASSAPGLAGVIPRTDTQYF
many | NA | TRBJ1-1 | TRBV12-3/TRBV12-4 | TGTGCCTGCGGTGGGGGTATAGGCATATCGACTGAAGCTTTCTTT | CACGGGIGISTEAFF
NA | NA | TRBJ2-7 | TRBV18 | TGTGCCAGCTCGACCGGGCCTTGGGGACCCGAGCAGTACTTC | CASSTGPWGPEQYF
many | TRBD2 | TRBJ2-4 | TRBV20-1 | TGCAGTGCTATTAGCGGGAAGGGGCACATTCAGTACTTC | CSAISGKGHIQYF